These 17 T cell receptor beta chains were sequenced from one sample in a study of resident and recirculating memory T cells in vitiligo. TCRdb's copy holds only in-frame clones and misses some; the assay was immunoSEQ multiplex PCR. This sample has 65,000 to 80,000 clones, with approximately 90% found just once. The sample was blood. Receptor source: a male donor with vitiligo.

V is TRBV27 and J is TRBJ1-2; D not certain. Germline V gene sequence: CDR1 MNHEY, CDR2 SMNVEV (reference sequence). This CDR3 has 14 amino acids. The V end was cut by 8 bases, the J end by 4 bases, with 17 bases between. CDR3 DNA: TGTGCCAGCGGCGCCCGAGGGATCCTCTATGGCTACACCTTC. Amino acids: CASGARGILYGYTF.

The genes are TRBV19 and TRBJ1-1; D gene unclear. Deletions cut 10 bases from V and 3 bases from J, with 15 bases between. The CDR3 has 13 residues. Germline CDR1 reads LNHDA; CDR2 reads SQIVND (reference sequence). The CDR3 reads CATGVGRDTEAFF. As DNA, the CDR3 is TGTGCCACCGGGGTCGGAAGGGACACTGAAGCTTTCTTT.

The chain employs TRBV7-8 and TRBJ1-1, with 9 bases fitting TRBD1. Germline CDR1 is SGHVS and CDR2 is FQNEAQ. The trim removed 4 bases at V and 4 bases at J, leaving 1 base unmatched. The CDR3 runs to 13 residues. The CDR3 region is CASSWDRVTEAFF. In DNA, the CDR3 is TGTGCCAGCAGCTGGGACAGGGTCACTGAAGCTTTCTTT.

The chain recombines TRBV7-9 with TRBJ1-2; TRBD1 might be the D (6 bases). Germline assignment: CDR1 SEHNR and CDR2 FQNEAQ (reference sequence). The CDR3 totals 14 residues. V was clipped by 5 bases and J by 6 bases, with 16 bases between them. The CDR3 reads CASSPEGRGDGYTF. The CDR3 nucleotides read TGTGCCAGCAGCCCAGAGGGCAGGGGCGATGGCTACACCTTC. Complete variable domain (other parts from reference TRBV7-9 and TRBJ1-2): DTGVSQNPRHKITKRGQNVTFRCDPISEHNRLYWYRQTLGQGPEFLTYFQNEAQLEKSRLLSDRFSAERPKGSFSTLEIQRTEQGDSAMYLCASSPEGRGDGYTFGSGTRLTVV.

There are a few counts of this clone. The CDR3 coding sequence is TGTGCCAGCAGTTTCGGGTTAGCGGGGGAGTTAGAGACCCAGTACTTC. Protein: CASSFGLAGELETQYF. This chain connects TRBV6-6 to TRBJ2-5; 9 nucleotides align to TRBD2. The CDR3 consists of 16 residues. Per the germline V gene, CDR1 is MNHNY and CDR2 is SVGAGI (reference sequence). J lost 4 bases, V lost 4 bases, and 10 bases had no gene match.

In this sample, this clone turned up a few times. The chain joins TRBV7-3 to TRBJ2-6; TRBD1 aligns across 8 bases. V lost 0 bases to trimming and J lost 3 bases; unmatched junction nucleotides: 7. There are 18 residues in the CDR3. Germline V lookup: CDR1 SGHTA, CDR2 FQGTGA. This chain's CDR3 is CASSLTVNRGSGANVLTF. The CDR3 region has the DNA TGTGCCAGCAGCTTAACGGTGAACAGGGGGAGTGGGGCCAACGTCCTGACTTTC. Using reference TRBV7-3 and TRBJ2-6 for the parts outside the CDR3, the full variable domain is GAGVSQTPSNKVTEKGKYVELRCDPISGHTALYWYRQSLGQGPEFLIYFQGTGAADDSGLPNDRFFAVRPEGSVSTLKIQRTERGDSAVYLCASSLTVNRGSGANVLTFGAGSRLTVL.

V gene TRBV4-1 combines with J gene TRBJ1-2; TRBD1 might be the D (6 bases). The ends were cut back, 4 bases at V and 2 bases at J, with 17 bases in the middle. Germline assignment: CDR1 MGHRA and CDR2 YSYEKL. This CDR3 is 16 amino acids long. The CDR3 sequence: CASSPERQVINYGYTF. The CDR3 coding sequence is TGCGCCAGCAGCCCCGAAAGACAGGTTATCAACTATGGCTACACCTTC.

The chain employs TRBV28 and TRBJ2-5; possibly TRBD1 for D (8 bases). Trimming shortened V by 2 bases and J by 7 bases, and 14 bases separated the two germline ends. The CDR3 totals 14 residues. The germline CDR1 and CDR2 sequences are MDHEN and SYDVKM. The CDR3 reads CASSLPDREGTQYF. Written as DNA, the CDR3 is TGTGCCAGCAGTTTACCGGACAGGGAGGGGACCCAGTACTTC. The full variable domain, with the rest looked up from reference TRBV28 and TRBJ2-5, is DVKVTQSSRYLVKRTGEKVFLECVQDMDHENMFWYRQDPGLGLRLIYFSYDVKMKEKGDIPEGYSVSREKKERFSLILESASTNQTSMYLCASSLPDREGTQYFGPGTRLLVL.

The chain employs TRBV6-5 and TRBJ1-5; D is perhaps TRBD1 (6 bases). Between the trimmed V and J ends, which lost 5 bases and 4 bases, there was a span of 12 bases. The germline V gene has CDR1 MNHEY and CDR2 SVGAGI. This CDR3 is built from 14 residues. Here the CDR3 DNA reads TGTGCCAGCAGTCCGGGACATATAAATCAGCCCCAGCATTTT. Translating it yields CASSPGHINQPQHF.

In DNA form, the CDR3 reads TGTGCCAGCAGCGTAGGTAGAGAGATGGGGGGTAGTGGAGGAGAGACCCAGTACTTC. Amino acid sequence: CASSVGREMGGSGGETQYF. The rearrangement links TRBV9 to TRBJ2-5, with D possibly matching TRBD2 (6 bases). The CDR3 covers 19 residues. Per the germline V gene, CDR1 is SGDLS and CDR2 is YYNGEE. The germline V and J ends were trimmed by 0 bases and 4 bases, with 25 bases remaining between them.

This clone was seen just once. The J gene is TRBJ2-7, the V gene TRBV28, with 7 bases aligning to TRBD2. The CDR3 runs 13 residues. Germline loops: CDR1 MDHEN, CDR2 SYDVKM. Trimming cost V 3 bases and J 5 bases; bases outside gene matches: 4. In nucleotides, the CDR3 is TGTGCCAGCAGTTTGGGAGGGGCAGACGAGCAGTACTTC. It is translated as CASSLGGADEQYF.

The J gene is TRBJ1-2, the V gene TRBV19, with no clear D. Germline V gene lookup returns CDR1 LNHDA and CDR2 SQIVND (reference sequence). The V gene lost 5 bases and the J gene lost 2 bases, with 12 bases spanning the gap. The CDR3 covers 14 residues. For the CDR3, the DNA is TGTGCCAGTAGTGGATGGGCACCAAACTATGGCTACACCTTC. Translation: CASSGWAPNYGYTF.

This clone was seen a few times. The chain is built from TRBV7-8 and TRBJ1-1; the match to TRBD1 covers 8 bases. Trimming at V came to 2 bases and at J to 2 bases, leaving 1 base not matched to a gene. Germline lookup yields CDR1 SGHVS and CDR2 FQNEAQ. The CDR3 loop spans 14 amino acids. DNA of the CDR3: TGTGCCAGCAGCTTACCAGGGGGCAACACTGAAGCTTTCTTT. Its translation: CASSLPGGNTEAFF.

The chain combines TRBV7-8 with TRBJ1-5; D is ambiguous. From germline, CDR1 is SGHVS and CDR2 FQNEAQ. CDR3 length: 17 amino acids. V was trimmed by 2 bases and J by 5 bases, leaving 19 bases between them. CDR3 amino acids: CASSLKRFLPGDQPQHF. The CDR3 coding sequence is TGTGCCAGCAGCTTAAAGAGGTTCCTGCCCGGCGATCAGCCCCAGCATTTT.

This clone was observed a single time. The CDR3 loop reads CASSFHRGDIQYF. CDR3 coding DNA: TGTGCCAGCAGTTTTCACAGGGGGGACATTCAGTACTTC. The rearrangement uses TRBV11-2 and TRBJ2-4; 8 bases match TRBD1. The CDR3 has 13 amino acids. With 6 bases clipped from V and 8 bases from J, the junction kept 6 bases outside the gene matches. CDR1 is SGHAT, CDR2 FQNNGV, per germline.

V is TRBV5-1 and J is TRBJ1-1; possible D gene TRBD1, 5 bases. CDR3 size: 15 residues. The V and J ends lost 0 bases and 0 bases respectively, with 9 bases between them. Per germline, CDR1 SGHRS and CDR2 YFSETQ. The CDR3 coding sequence is TGCGCCAGCAGCTTGGAGGAGGGGATGAACACTGAAGCTTTCTTT. Protein sequence: CASSLEEGMNTEAFF.

As concerns this clone: Within the sample, other DNA sequences also encode this same CDR3. The genes are TRBV28 and TRBJ2-7; D is unresolved. Looked up from germline, CDR1 is MDHEN and CDR2 is SYDVKM. The CDR3 runs 14 residues. V gave up 5 bases and J gave up 0 bases, with 11 bases separating them. This CDR3 is CASSPVGGSYEQYF. The CDR3 DNA sequence: TGTGCCAGCAGTCCGGTAGGCGGCTCCTACGAGCAGTACTTC.